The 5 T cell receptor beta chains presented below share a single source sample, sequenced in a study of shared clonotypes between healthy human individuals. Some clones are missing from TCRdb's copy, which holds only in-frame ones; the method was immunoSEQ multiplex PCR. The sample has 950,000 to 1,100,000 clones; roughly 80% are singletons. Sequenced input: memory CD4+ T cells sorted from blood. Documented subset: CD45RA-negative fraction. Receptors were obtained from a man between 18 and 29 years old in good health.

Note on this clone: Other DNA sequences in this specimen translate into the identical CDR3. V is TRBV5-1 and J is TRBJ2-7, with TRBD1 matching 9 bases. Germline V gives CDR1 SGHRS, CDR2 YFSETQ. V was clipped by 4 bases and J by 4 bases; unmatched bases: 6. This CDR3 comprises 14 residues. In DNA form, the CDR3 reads TGCGCCAGCAGCCCTGGACAGGGGCCTTACGAGCAGTACTTC. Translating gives CASSPGQGPYEQYF.

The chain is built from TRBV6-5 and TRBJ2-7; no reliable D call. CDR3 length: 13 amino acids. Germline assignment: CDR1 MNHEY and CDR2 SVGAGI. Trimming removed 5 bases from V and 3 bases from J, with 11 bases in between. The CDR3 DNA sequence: TGTGCCAGCAGTACCAACACTGGCTACGAGCAGTACTTC. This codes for CASSTNTGYEQYF.

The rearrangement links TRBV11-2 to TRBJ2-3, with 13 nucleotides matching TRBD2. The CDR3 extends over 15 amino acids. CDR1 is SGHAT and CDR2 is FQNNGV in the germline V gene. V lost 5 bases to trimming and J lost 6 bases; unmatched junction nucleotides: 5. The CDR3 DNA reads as TGTGCCAGCAGCGTAACTAGCGGGAGGGGGGATACGCAGTATTTT. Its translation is CASSVTSGRGDTQYF.

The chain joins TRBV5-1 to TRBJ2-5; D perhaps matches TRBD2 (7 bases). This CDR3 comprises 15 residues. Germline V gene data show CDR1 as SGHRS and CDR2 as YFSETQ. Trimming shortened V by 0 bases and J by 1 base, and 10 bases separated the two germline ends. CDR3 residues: CASSLGGGLQETQYF. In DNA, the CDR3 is TGCGCCAGCAGCTTGGGCGGGGGCCTCCAAGAGACCCAGTACTTC.

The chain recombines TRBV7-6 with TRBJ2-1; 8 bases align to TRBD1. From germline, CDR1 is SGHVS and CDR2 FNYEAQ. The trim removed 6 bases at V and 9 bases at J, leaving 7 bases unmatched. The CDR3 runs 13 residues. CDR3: CASRFSGGSEQFF. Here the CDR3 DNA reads TGTGCCAGCAGGTTCTCAGGGGGCAGTGAGCAGTTCTTC.